This T cell receptor beta chain was found in a study of human thymus T cells. In the case of this clone: Its antigen is currently unknown. A junction end diverges from the germline sequence, so it may reflect a read error.

Libraries were prepared by immunoSEQ multiplex PCR; TCRdb keeps only in-frame clonotypes and omits some of them. The data show about 78,000 clones, with approximately 97% seen just once and roughly 0.028% held by the top ten. Points from the study as a whole: Among thymic and blood repertoires, usage of V and J genes appeared biased. What related research reported was that thymic repertoires overlapped highly among unrelated individuals.

Thymus tissue was removed during corrective cardiac surgery. All donors were healthy Finnish infants who were undergoing corrective surgery to treat congenital heart defects. The CDR3 totals 11 residues. Germline assignment: CDR1 DFQATT and CDR2 SNEGSKA (reference sequence). The chain employs TRBV20-1 and TRBJ2-7; TRBD1 aligns across 7 bases. The source material was thymus tissue. This TCR was sampled from a boy under three years old with a congenital heart defect but otherwise immunologically healthy. The CDR3 protein is CSARVEGAPSF. The CDR3 DNA sequence: TGCAGTGCTAGAGTAGAGGGGGCCCCTTCCTTC.